These T cell receptor beta chains were read from a single sample in a study of shared clonotypes between healthy human individuals. TCRdb's copy holds only in-frame clones and misses some; the assay was immunoSEQ multiplex PCR. The sample records about 2.1 million clones, 85% to 95% being singletons. The specimen sequenced was naive CD8+ T cells from PBMCs. These receptor sequences come from a man between 18 and 29 years old in good health. Some clones in this sample may be carry-over from other donors' samples. The CDR3 runs from the conserved cysteine through the conserved F or W. The order of the fields is V gene, clone size, J gene, D gene, CDR3 protein, CDR3 DNA. A D gene is named only where the DNA matches it firmly. Only some rows state a clone size, as once, few, many or a class for expanded clones.

V gene: TRBV28; clone size: -; J gene: TRBJ1-5; D gene: TRBD1; CDR3 protein: CASRPTGKRNQPQHF; CDR3 DNA: TGTGCCAGCAGACCGACAGGGAAACGCAATCAGCCCCAGCATTTT
V gene: TRBV4-1; clone size: once; J gene: TRBJ2-1; D gene: -; CDR3 protein: CASSQRLDNEQFF; CDR3 DNA: TGCGCCAGCAGCCAACGCCTGGACAATGAGCAGTTCTTC
V gene: TRBV27; clone size: -; J gene: TRBJ2-7; D gene: -; CDR3 protein: CASTPSVASSYEQYF; CDR3 DNA: TGTGCCAGCACCCCTAGCGTTGCAAGCTCCTACGAGCAGTACTTC
V gene: TRBV6-5; clone size: -; J gene: TRBJ1-2; D gene: -; CDR3 protein: CASSPPGGNYGYTF; CDR3 DNA: TGTGCCAGCAGCCCCCCCGGCGGCAACTATGGCTACACCTTC
V gene: TRBV6-5; clone size: -; J gene: TRBJ2-7; D gene: -; CDR3 protein: CATWGPTSEQYF; CDR3 DNA: TGTGCCACGTGGGGCCCCACCTCCGAGCAGTACTTC
V gene: TRBV7-8; clone size: -; J gene: TRBJ2-7; D gene: -; CDR3 protein: CASSSGLIEQYF; CDR3 DNA: TGTGCCAGCAGCTCGGGACTTATTGAGCAGTACTTC
V gene: TRBV15; clone size: -; J gene: TRBJ2-5; D gene: TRBD2; CDR3 protein: CATSRGRGSGETQYF; CDR3 DNA: TGTGCCACCAGCAGGGGGCGGGGGTCCGGAGAGACCCAGTACTTC
V gene: TRBV11-2; clone size: -; J gene: TRBJ2-3; D gene: -; CDR3 protein: CASSLRDYPTDTQYF; CDR3 DNA: TGTGCCAGCAGCTTACGAGACTACCCCACAGATACGCAGTATTTT
V gene: TRBV5-8; clone size: -; J gene: TRBJ2-7; D gene: -; CDR3 protein: CASRLGGTYEQYF; CDR3 DNA: TGTGCCAGCAGGTTGGGGGGTACCTACGAGCAGTACTTC
V gene: TRBV5-1; clone size: -; J gene: TRBJ2-7; D gene: -; CDR3 protein: CASSLGGGYEQYF; CDR3 DNA: TGCGCCAGCAGTCTGGGAGGGGGCTACGAGCAGTACTTC
V gene: TRBV10-3; clone size: -; J gene: TRBJ2-7; D gene: -; CDR3 protein: CAISESVGSSYEQYF; CDR3 DNA: TGTGCCATCAGTGAGTCGGTGGGGAGCTCCTACGAGCAGTACTTC
V gene: TRBV28; clone size: -; J gene: TRBJ1-1; D gene: -; CDR3 protein: CASSRAYGINTEAFF; CDR3 DNA: TGTGCCAGCAGCCGAGCCTATGGGATCAACACTGAAGCTTTCTTT
V gene: TRBV14; clone size: -; J gene: TRBJ1-2; D gene: TRBD1; CDR3 protein: CASSPISSTGVYGYTF; CDR3 DNA: TGTGCCAGCAGCCCGATATCTTCAACAGGGGTATATGGCTACACCTTC
V gene: TRBV7-8; clone size: -; J gene: TRBJ2-7; D gene: TRBD1; CDR3 protein: CASNDRESYEQYF; CDR3 DNA: TGTGCCAGCAACGACAGGGAGTCCTACGAGCAGTACTTC
V gene: TRBV30; clone size: -; J gene: TRBJ2-1; D gene: -; CDR3 protein: CAWSVGTYNEQFF; CDR3 DNA: TGTGCCTGGAGTGTGGGTACTTACAATGAGCAGTTCTTC
V gene: TRBV4-1; clone size: -; J gene: TRBJ2-2; D gene: TRBD2; CDR3 protein: CASSLSGKGELFF; CDR3 DNA: TGCGCCAGCAGCCTTAGCGGGAAAGGGGAGCTGTTTTTT
V gene: TRBV9; clone size: -; J gene: TRBJ2-3; D gene: TRBD1; CDR3 protein: CASKGTGRTDTQYF; CDR3 DNA: TGTGCCAGCAAAGGGACAGGGCGGACAGATACGCAGTATTTT
V gene: TRBV9; clone size: few; J gene: TRBJ1-1; D gene: -; CDR3 protein: CASSGSIQNTEAFF; CDR3 DNA: TGTGCCAGCAGCGGGTCGATCCAGAACACTGAAGCTTTCTTT
V gene: TRBV6-5; clone size: few; J gene: TRBJ1-2; D gene: -; CDR3 protein: CASSYERNYGYTF; CDR3 DNA: TGTGCCAGCAGTTACGAACGGAACTATGGCTACACCTTC
V gene: TRBV4-3; clone size: -; J gene: TRBJ2-7; D gene: TRBD1; CDR3 protein: CASSQGQGVTYEQYF; CDR3 DNA: TGCGCCAGCAGCCAAGGACAGGGTGTAACCTACGAGCAGTACTTC
V gene: TRBV7-3; clone size: -; J gene: TRBJ2-1; D gene: TRBD2; CDR3 protein: CASSLGLAGSYNEQFF; CDR3 DNA: TGTGCCAGCAGCTTAGGATTAGCGGGATCATACAATGAGCAGTTCTTC
V gene: TRBV9; clone size: -; J gene: TRBJ2-7; D gene: -; CDR3 protein: CASSPTGGRIDEQYF; CDR3 DNA: TGTGCCAGCAGCCCGACTGGGGGGAGAATCGACGAGCAGTACTTC
V gene: TRBV27; clone size: -; J gene: TRBJ1-5; D gene: -; CDR3 protein: CASADRASGGNQPQHF; CDR3 DNA: TGTGCCAGCGCTGACCGGGCCTCTGGTGGCAATCAGCCCCAGCATTTT
V gene: TRBV15; clone size: -; J gene: TRBJ2-7; D gene: -; CDR3 protein: CATGRAYEQYF; CDR3 DNA: TGTGCCACCGGGCGGGCCTACGAGCAGTACTTC
V gene: TRBV11-2; clone size: -; J gene: TRBJ1-1; D gene: -; CDR3 protein: CASSPRGMNTEAFF; CDR3 DNA: TGTGCCAGCAGCCCCAGAGGTATGAACACTGAAGCTTTCTTT
V gene: TRBV19; clone size: -; J gene: TRBJ1-3; D gene: -; CDR3 protein: CASSPRGGVSGNTIYF; CDR3 DNA: TGTGCCAGTAGCCCCCGTGGAGGTGTTTCTGGAAACACCATATATTTT
V gene: TRBV2; clone size: -; J gene: TRBJ1-1; D gene: -; CDR3 protein: CASSERTPNTEAFF; CDR3 DNA: TGTGCCAGCAGTGAAAGGACACCGAACACTGAAGCTTTCTTT
V gene: TRBV6-5; clone size: -; J gene: TRBJ2-1; D gene: TRBD2; CDR3 protein: CASSSRGGYNEQFF; CDR3 DNA: TGTGCCAGCAGCAGCCGGGGGGGCTACAATGAGCAGTTCTTC